The clone carrying this TCR beta chain was found a few times. With 3 bases removed from V and 7 bases from J, the gap between germline ends came to 16 bases. Per the germline V gene, CDR1 is SEHNR and CDR2 is FQNEAQ (reference sequence). The CDR3 is 16 amino acids. The sample originates from a study of glioma-infiltrating T cells. Amplification of TCR alpha and beta CDR3 regions from RNA used iRepertoire nested multiplex PCR. TCRdb used MiXCR to reprocess the multiplex PCR reads, holding one entry per CDR3 protein. Of about 94,000 distinct CDR3 sequences listed, about 25% are singletons. The chain uses TRBV7-9 and TRBJ1-6; D is possibly TRBD1 (5 bases). The specimen was glioma tissue, nonneoplastic brain tissue, or PBMCs (not recorded which). The sequence was obtained from a human donor with low-grade glioma or glioblastoma, undergoing nonglioma brain surgery, or in good health (not recorded which). This CDR3 is CASSFTTGTVNSPLHF. The CDR3 nucleotides are TGTGCCAGCAGCTTCACCACCGGGACGGTAAATTCACCCCTCCACTTT. Full variable domain (outside the CDR3, taken from reference TRBV7-9 and TRBJ1-6): DTGVSQNPRHKITKRGQNVTFRCDPISEHNRLYWYRQTLGQGPEFLTYFQNEAQLEKSRLLSDRFSAERPKGSFSTLEIQRTEQGDSAMYLCASSFTTGTVNSPLHFGNGTRLTVT.